The TCR beta chain under discussion was sequenced for a study of brain metastases from non-small cell lung cancer. Study-wide findings and caveats: Expanded T-cell clones appeared in approximately 64% of brain metastases over primaries. Fewer infiltrating T cells were found in brain metastases than primaries. Metastases had sparse T cells but largely shared repertoires with primaries.

Note on this clone: No antigen is known for it. One end of the junction varies from germline; a read error may be responsible.

CDR1 is SGHRS and CDR2 is YFSETQ in the germline V gene. CDR3 length: 16 residues. Libraries were prepared by immunoSEQ multiplex PCR; TCRdb keeps only in-frame clonotypes and omits some of them. Here the sample spans 14,000 to 15,000 clones, about 80% being singletons. Sequenced input: primary lung tumor tissue. The TCR was taken from a donor at least 40 years old with non-small cell lung cancer. The chain is built from TRBV5-1 and TRBJ1-4; D is possibly TRBD1 (6 bases). The CDR3: CASSSSGQTTNEKLFF. In DNA, the CDR3 is TGCGCCAGCAGCTCCTCGGGACAAACAACAAATGAAAAACTGTTTTTT.